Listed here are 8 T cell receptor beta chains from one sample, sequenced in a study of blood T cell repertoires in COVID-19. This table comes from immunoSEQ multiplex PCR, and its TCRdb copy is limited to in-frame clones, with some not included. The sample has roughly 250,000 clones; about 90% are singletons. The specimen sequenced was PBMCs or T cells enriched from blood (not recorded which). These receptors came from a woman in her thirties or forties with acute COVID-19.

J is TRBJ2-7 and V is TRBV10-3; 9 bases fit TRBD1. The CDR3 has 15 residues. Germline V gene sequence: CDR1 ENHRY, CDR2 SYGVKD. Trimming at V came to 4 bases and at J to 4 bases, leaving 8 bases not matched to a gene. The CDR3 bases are TGTGCCATCAGTGTGCGGGACAGGGTTCGGTACGAGCAGTACTTC. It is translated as CAISVRDRVRYEQYF.

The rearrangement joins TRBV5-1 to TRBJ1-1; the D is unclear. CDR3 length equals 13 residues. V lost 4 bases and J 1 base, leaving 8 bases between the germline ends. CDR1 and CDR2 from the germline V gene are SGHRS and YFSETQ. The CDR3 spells CASSHNKNTEAFF. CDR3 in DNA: TGCGCCAGCAGCCACAATAAGAACACTGAAGCTTTCTTT.

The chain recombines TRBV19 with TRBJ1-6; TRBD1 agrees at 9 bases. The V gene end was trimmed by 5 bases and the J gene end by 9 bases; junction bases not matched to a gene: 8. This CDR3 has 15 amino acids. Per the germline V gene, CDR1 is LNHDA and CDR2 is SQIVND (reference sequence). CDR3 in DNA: TGTGCCAGTAGTGACACAGACAGGGGGATTTCACCCCTCCACTTT. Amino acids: CASSDTDRGISPLHF.

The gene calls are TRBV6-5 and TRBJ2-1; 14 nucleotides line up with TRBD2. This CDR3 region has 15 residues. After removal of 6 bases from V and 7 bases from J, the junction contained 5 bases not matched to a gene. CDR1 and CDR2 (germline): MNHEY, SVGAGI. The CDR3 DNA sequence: TGTGCCAGCAGGGGGACTAGCGGGAGTTTGAATGAGCAGTTCTTC. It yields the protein CASRGTSGSLNEQFF.

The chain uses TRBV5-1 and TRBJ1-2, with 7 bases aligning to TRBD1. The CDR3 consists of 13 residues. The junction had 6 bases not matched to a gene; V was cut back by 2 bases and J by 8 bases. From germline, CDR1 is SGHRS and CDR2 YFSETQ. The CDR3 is CASSFGQVEGYTF. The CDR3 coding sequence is TGCGCCAGCAGCTTTGGACAGGTCGAGGGCTACACCTTC.

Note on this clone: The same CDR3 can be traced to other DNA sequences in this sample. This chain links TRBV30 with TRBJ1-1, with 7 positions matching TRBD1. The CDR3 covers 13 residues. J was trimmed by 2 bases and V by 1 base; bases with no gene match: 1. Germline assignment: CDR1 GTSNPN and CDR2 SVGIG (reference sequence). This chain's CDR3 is CAWSGQGNTEAFF. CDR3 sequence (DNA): TGTGCCTGGAGTGGACAGGGTAACACTGAAGCTTTCTTT.

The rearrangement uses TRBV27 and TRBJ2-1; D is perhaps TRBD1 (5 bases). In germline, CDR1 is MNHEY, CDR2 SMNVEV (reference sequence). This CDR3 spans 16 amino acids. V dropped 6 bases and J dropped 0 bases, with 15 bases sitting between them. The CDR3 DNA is TGTGCCAGCAGGCCCCCCGACAGAAGCTCCTACAATGAGCAGTTCTTC. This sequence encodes CASRPPDRSSYNEQFF.

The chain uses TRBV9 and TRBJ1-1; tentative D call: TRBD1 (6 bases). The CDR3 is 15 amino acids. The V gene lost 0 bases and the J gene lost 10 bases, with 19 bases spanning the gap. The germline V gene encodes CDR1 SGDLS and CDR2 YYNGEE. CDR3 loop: CASSVGGHLEFGAFF. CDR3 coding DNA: TGTGCCAGCAGCGTAGGGGGACACCTCGAGTTTGGAGCTTTCTTT.